A selection of T cell receptor beta chains follows, all from one sample in a study of cytomegalovirus exposure and HLA in healthy donors. Assay: immunoSEQ multiplex PCR; the TCRdb copy retains only in-frame clones and omits some. The sample yields about 160,000 clones, around 76% seen once. Sequenced sample: PBMCs. The origin of the receptors is a female donor in good health and CMV-seronegative. Both conserved end residues are part of each CDR3. A D gene is named only where the DNA matches it firmly. Clone size is given for some rows only: seen once, a few or many times, or a class if the clone is expanded.

clone_size: -
j_call: TRBJ1-3
v_call: TRBV6-5
d_call: TRBD1
cdr3_aa: CASSSDRGLGNTIYF
cdr3_nt: TGTGCCAGCAGTTCCGACAGGGGCCTCGGAAACACCATATATTTT

clone_size: -
j_call: TRBJ2-5
v_call: TRBV5-1
d_call: -
cdr3_aa: CASSFGTSEETQYF
cdr3_nt: TGCGCCAGCAGCTTCGGGACAAGCGAAGAGACCCAGTACTTC

clone_size: -
j_call: TRBJ2-7
v_call: TRBV4-1
d_call: TRBD2
cdr3_aa: CASSQDPASGSYEQYF
cdr3_nt: TGCGCCAGCAGCCAAGATCCTGCTAGCGGTTCCTACGAGCAGTACTTC

clone_size: once
j_call: TRBJ2-3
v_call: TRBV5-4
d_call: -
cdr3_aa: CASSMGGGIRDTQYF
cdr3_nt: TGTGCCAGCAGCATGGGCGGCGGGATAAGAGATACGCAGTATTTT

clone_size: -
j_call: TRBJ2-1
v_call: TRBV7-9
d_call: -
cdr3_aa: CASSPPIPSSYNEQFF
cdr3_nt: TGTGCCAGCAGCCCCCCCATCCCGAGCTCCTACAATGAGCAGTTCTTC

clone_size: -
j_call: TRBJ1-2
v_call: TRBV6-1
d_call: -
cdr3_aa: CASSEFAAGVSYGYTF
cdr3_nt: TGTGCCAGCAGTGAATTTGCCGCAGGGGTTTCCTATGGCTACACCTTC

clone_size: -
j_call: TRBJ1-6
v_call: TRBV11-2
d_call: TRBD1
cdr3_aa: CASSFITGGGSPLHF
cdr3_nt: TGTGCCAGCAGCTTTATCACAGGGGGTGGTTCACCCCTCCACTTT

clone_size: -
j_call: TRBJ2-1
v_call: TRBV6-4
d_call: -
cdr3_aa: CASSPGLTHNEQFF
cdr3_nt: TGTGCCAGCAGCCCGGGACTGACGCACAATGAGCAGTTCTTC

clone_size: -
j_call: TRBJ1-3
v_call: TRBV5-8
d_call: TRBD1
cdr3_aa: CASSWGQISSGNTIYF
cdr3_nt: TGTGCCAGCAGCTGGGGACAGATTTCCTCTGGAAACACCATATATTTT

clone_size: -
j_call: TRBJ2-5
v_call: TRBV30
d_call: TRBD1
cdr3_aa: CAWSVFQGDQETQYF
cdr3_nt: TGTGCCTGGAGTGTATTTCAGGGGGACCAAGAGACCCAGTACTTC

clone_size: -
j_call: TRBJ2-7
v_call: TRBV11-3
d_call: TRBD1
cdr3_aa: CASSSGQGDKYF
cdr3_nt: TGTGCCAGCAGCTCGGGACAGGGAGATAAGTACTTC

clone_size: -
j_call: TRBJ1-2
v_call: TRBV6-1
d_call: -
cdr3_aa: CASREYDGVYGYTF
cdr3_nt: TGTGCCAGCAGGGAGTATGACGGAGTCTATGGCTACACCTTC

clone_size: few
j_call: TRBJ2-3
v_call: TRBV5-4
d_call: -
cdr3_aa: CASSPRGGTDTQYF
cdr3_nt: TGTGCCAGCAGCCCCAGGGGGGGCACAGATACGCAGTATTTT

clone_size: -
j_call: TRBJ2-7
v_call: TRBV30
d_call: TRBD2
cdr3_aa: CAWSVSGGAEEQYF
cdr3_nt: TGTGCCTGGAGTGTTAGCGGGGGGGCGGAGGAGCAGTACTTC

clone_size: -
j_call: TRBJ2-1
v_call: TRBV7-2
d_call: TRBD2
cdr3_aa: CASSLGGGGYNEQFF
cdr3_nt: TGTGCCAGCAGCTTAGGGGGCGGGGGGTACAATGAGCAGTTCTTC

clone_size: -
j_call: TRBJ2-5
v_call: TRBV30
d_call: TRBD1
cdr3_aa: CAWSGGQGPFQETQYF
cdr3_nt: TGTGCCTGGAGTGGAGGACAGGGCCCGTTTCAAGAGACCCAGTACTTC

clone_size: -
j_call: TRBJ1-6
v_call: TRBV5-1
d_call: TRBD1
cdr3_aa: CASSSPDRSGSPLHF
cdr3_nt: TGCGCCAGCAGCTCCCCGGACAGGTCGGGTTCACCCCTCCACTTT

clone_size: -
j_call: TRBJ2-2
v_call: TRBV27
d_call: -
cdr3_aa: CASSLSGEIHWTGELFF
cdr3_nt: TGTGCCAGCAGTTTATCAGGAGAAATACATTGGACCGGGGAGCTGTTTTTT

clone_size: -
j_call: TRBJ2-2
v_call: TRBV6-5
d_call: -
cdr3_aa: CASSSGGGELFF
cdr3_nt: TGTGCCAGCAGTTCCGGTGGCGGGGAGCTGTTTTTT

clone_size: -
j_call: TRBJ2-5
v_call: TRBV5-1
d_call: TRBD2
cdr3_aa: CASSSGLAGGPQETQYF
cdr3_nt: TGCGCCAGCAGCTCCGGACTAGCGGGGGGGCCCCAAGAGACCCAGTACTTC

clone_size: -
j_call: TRBJ2-7
v_call: TRBV4-2
d_call: TRBD2
cdr3_aa: CASSQERRGTSSYEQYF
cdr3_nt: TGTGCCAGCAGCCAAGAGCGTAGGGGGACTAGCTCCTACGAGCAGTACTTC

clone_size: -
j_call: TRBJ1-1
v_call: TRBV11-2
d_call: -
cdr3_aa: CASSLEPGASTEAFF
cdr3_nt: TGTGCCAGCAGCTTAGAGCCGGGAGCGAGCACTGAAGCTTTCTTT

clone_size: -
j_call: TRBJ1-4
v_call: TRBV6-1
d_call: -
cdr3_aa: CASSGGGGEKLFF
cdr3_nt: TGTGCCAGCAGTGGTGGGGGAGGTGAAAAACTGTTTTTT

clone_size: -
j_call: TRBJ2-7
v_call: TRBV27
d_call: -
cdr3_aa: CASSLSQGPYEQYF
cdr3_nt: TGTGCCAGCAGTTTATCACAGGGTCCCTACGAGCAGTACTTC

clone_size: -
j_call: TRBJ2-7
v_call: TRBV30
d_call: -
cdr3_aa: CAWSPGTYEQYF
cdr3_nt: TGTGCCTGGAGTCCCGGTACCTACGAGCAGTACTTC

clone_size: -
j_call: TRBJ1-6
v_call: TRBV6-5
d_call: -
cdr3_aa: CASSFRQVLHGSLHF
cdr3_nt: TGTGCCAGCAGCTTCCGGCAGGTCCTGCATGGGTCCCTCCACTTT

clone_size: -
j_call: TRBJ2-3
v_call: TRBV5-4
d_call: TRBD1
cdr3_aa: CASSPGTGPRRGYF
cdr3_nt: TGTGCCAGCAGCCCCGGGACAGGGCCCAGGAGGGGGTATTTT

clone_size: -
j_call: TRBJ1-1
v_call: TRBV2
d_call: TRBD1
cdr3_aa: CASSEALAGGWEAFF
cdr3_nt: TGTGCCAGCAGTGAAGCGTTGGCAGGGGGATGGGAAGCTTTCTTT

clone_size: once
j_call: TRBJ2-3
v_call: TRBV6-5
d_call: -
cdr3_aa: CASSRFREDTQYF
cdr3_nt: TGTGCCAGCAGCCGCTTCAGGGAAGATACGCAGTATTTT

clone_size: -
j_call: TRBJ1-2
v_call: TRBV9
d_call: TRBD1
cdr3_aa: CASSVGGQGEENYGYTF
cdr3_nt: TGTGCCAGCAGCGTAGGTGGGCAGGGGGAGGAGAACTATGGCTACACCTTC

clone_size: -
j_call: TRBJ2-1
v_call: TRBV5-6
d_call: TRBD1
cdr3_aa: CASSFGTGSYNEQFF
cdr3_nt: TGTGCCAGCAGCTTCGGGACAGGCTCTTACAATGAGCAGTTCTTC

clone_size: -
j_call: TRBJ1-2
v_call: TRBV19
d_call: -
cdr3_aa: CASSMRRIEGYTF
cdr3_nt: TGTGCCAGTAGTATGCGCAGGATCGAAGGCTACACCTTC

clone_size: once
j_call: TRBJ2-5
v_call: TRBV2
d_call: -
cdr3_aa: CASSKSKTQETQYF
cdr3_nt: TGTGCCAGCAGTAAATCTAAAACTCAAGAGACCCAGTACTTC

clone_size: few
j_call: TRBJ1-2
v_call: TRBV7-9
d_call: -
cdr3_aa: CASSRTESNGYTF
cdr3_nt: TGTGCCAGCAGCCGGACAGAATCTAATGGCTACACCTTC

clone_size: once
j_call: TRBJ1-6
v_call: TRBV19
d_call: TRBD1
cdr3_aa: CASSPDRGPNSPLHF
cdr3_nt: TGTGCCAGTAGTCCTGACAGGGGGCCGAATTCACCCCTCCACTTT

clone_size: -
j_call: TRBJ2-7
v_call: TRBV30
d_call: -
cdr3_aa: CASWTHGGQYF
cdr3_nt: TGTGCCAGTTGGACTCACGGCGGGCAGTACTTC

clone_size: -
j_call: TRBJ2-2
v_call: TRBV29-1
d_call: -
cdr3_aa: CSGGHGQNTGELFF
cdr3_nt: TGCAGCGGGGGGCACGGCCAGAACACCGGGGAGCTGTTTTTT

clone_size: -
j_call: TRBJ2-7
v_call: TRBV28
d_call: TRBD1
cdr3_aa: CASSRQGWGSYEQYF
cdr3_nt: TGTGCCAGCAGTCGACAGGGTTGGGGCTCCTACGAGCAGTACTTC

clone_size: -
j_call: TRBJ1-3
v_call: TRBV6-5
d_call: -
cdr3_aa: CASRPVNLYGNTIYF
cdr3_nt: TGTGCCAGCAGACCGGTTAATTTGTATGGAAACACCATATATTTT

clone_size: -
j_call: TRBJ1-3
v_call: TRBV27
d_call: TRBD1
cdr3_aa: CASSLTGAGNTIYF
cdr3_nt: TGTGCCAGCAGTTTGACAGGGGCTGGAAACACCATATATTTT

clone_size: -
j_call: TRBJ2-1
v_call: TRBV5-1
d_call: -
cdr3_aa: CASSLEGSGRMANEQFF
cdr3_nt: TGCGCCAGCAGCTTGGAGGGTAGCGGCCGGATGGCCAATGAGCAGTTCTTC

clone_size: -
j_call: TRBJ1-6
v_call: TRBV12-5
d_call: TRBD1
cdr3_aa: CASGLVRDSRSPLHF
cdr3_nt: TGTGCTAGTGGTTTGGTACGGGACAGCCGTTCACCCCTCCACTTT

clone_size: -
j_call: TRBJ2-5
v_call: TRBV9
d_call: TRBD2
cdr3_aa: CASSVGLAGGKETQYF
cdr3_nt: TGTGCCAGCAGCGTAGGGCTAGCGGGAGGGAAAGAGACCCAGTACTTC

clone_size: -
j_call: TRBJ2-3
v_call: TRBV5-4
d_call: TRBD2
cdr3_aa: CASSLGLAGTDTQYF
cdr3_nt: TGTGCCAGCAGCTTGGGGCTAGCGGGCACAGATACGCAGTATTTT

clone_size: -
j_call: TRBJ1-1
v_call: TRBV28
d_call: -
cdr3_aa: CASSITENTEAFF
cdr3_nt: TGTGCCAGCAGTATCACTGAGAACACTGAAGCTTTCTTT

clone_size: -
j_call: TRBJ1-6
v_call: TRBV30
d_call: -
cdr3_aa: CAWSVRGYNSPLHF
cdr3_nt: TGTGCCTGGAGTGTAAGGGGTTATAATTCACCCCTCCACTTT

clone_size: -
j_call: TRBJ1-1
v_call: TRBV11-3
d_call: -
cdr3_aa: CASSFREGTEAFF
cdr3_nt: TGTGCCAGCAGCTTCCGGGAGGGGACTGAAGCTTTCTTT

clone_size: once
j_call: TRBJ1-4
v_call: TRBV5-1
d_call: TRBD1
cdr3_aa: CASSPQGQANEKLFF
cdr3_nt: TGCGCCAGCAGCCCACAGGGGCAGGCTAATGAAAAACTGTTTTTT

clone_size: once
j_call: TRBJ2-5
v_call: TRBV19
d_call: TRBD2
cdr3_aa: CASSIEGLAGETQYF
cdr3_nt: TGTGCCAGTAGTATAGAAGGACTAGCGGGAGAGACCCAGTACTTC

clone_size: -
j_call: TRBJ2-5
v_call: TRBV30
d_call: TRBD2
cdr3_aa: CAWSFGGGGETQYF
cdr3_nt: TGTGCCTGGAGTTTTGGCGGGGGTGGGGAGACCCAGTACTTC

clone_size: -
j_call: TRBJ2-1
v_call: TRBV7-8
d_call: TRBD2
cdr3_aa: CASSLAFYDSLADLQGHEQFF
cdr3_nt: TGTGCCAGCAGCTTAGCGTTTTATGATTCACTAGCGGACCTACAGGGCCATGAGCAGTTCTTC

clone_size: few
j_call: TRBJ1-2
v_call: TRBV5-1
d_call: TRBD1
cdr3_aa: CASSFAVTGLPYGYTF
cdr3_nt: TGCGCCAGCAGCTTCGCCGTGACAGGGCTTCCCTATGGCTACACCTTC

clone_size: few
j_call: TRBJ2-5
v_call: TRBV30
d_call: -
cdr3_aa: CAWRPGLRSQYF
cdr3_nt: TGTGCCTGGAGACCGGGACTTCGCTCCCAGTACTTC

clone_size: -
j_call: TRBJ2-7
v_call: TRBV30
d_call: -
cdr3_aa: CACSLKAGTYEQYF
cdr3_nt: TGTGCCTGTAGCTTAAAGGCGGGAACCTACGAGCAGTACTTC